Below, one TCR beta chain is given with its context. CDR1 SEHNR and CDR2 FQNEAQ come from the germline V gene (reference sequence). The CDR3 totals 13 residues. J gave up 10 bases and V 2 bases, and 7 bases lay outside the gene matches. Data came from immunoSEQ multiplex PCR; TCRdb stores just in-frame clones and leaves some out. Among around 42,000 clones listed, 70% to 80% were seen once. This sample was included in a study of blood T cell repertoires in COVID-19. Across the study: Researchers got acute and convalescent COVID-19 samples from the United States, Italy and Spain. Nucleic acid was either cDNA or gDNA, and it came from T cells, B-cell-depleted T cells, or PBMCs.

The V call is TRBV7-9, the J call TRBJ1-1, with 7 bases fitting TRBD1. Material for sequencing was peripheral blood. The clonotype was recovered from a man between 65 and 85 years old with active or convalescent COVID-19. The CDR3 DNA reads TGTGCCAGCAGCTTACTAATGACAGGGTTAGCTTTCTTT. It codes for CASSLLMTGLAFF.